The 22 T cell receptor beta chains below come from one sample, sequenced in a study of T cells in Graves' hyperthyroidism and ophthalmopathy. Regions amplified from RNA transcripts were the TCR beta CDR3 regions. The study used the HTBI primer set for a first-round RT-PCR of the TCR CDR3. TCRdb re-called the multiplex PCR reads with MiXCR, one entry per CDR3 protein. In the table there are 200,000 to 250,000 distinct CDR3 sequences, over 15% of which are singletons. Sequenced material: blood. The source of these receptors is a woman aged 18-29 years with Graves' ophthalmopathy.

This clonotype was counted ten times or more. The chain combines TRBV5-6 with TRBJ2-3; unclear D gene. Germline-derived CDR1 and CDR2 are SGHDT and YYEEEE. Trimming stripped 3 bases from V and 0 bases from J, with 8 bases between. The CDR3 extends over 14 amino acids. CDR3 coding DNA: TGTGCCAGCAGCTCGCAGTCTAGCACAGATACGCAGTATTTT. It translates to CASSSQSSTDTQYF.

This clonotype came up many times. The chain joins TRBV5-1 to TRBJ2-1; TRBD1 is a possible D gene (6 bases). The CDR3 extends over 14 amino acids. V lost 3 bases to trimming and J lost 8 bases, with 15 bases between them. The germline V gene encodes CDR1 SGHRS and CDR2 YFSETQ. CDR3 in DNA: TGCGCCAGCAGCTCGGGGACAAGGGGTGATGAGCAGTTCTTC. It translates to CASSSGTRGDEQFF.

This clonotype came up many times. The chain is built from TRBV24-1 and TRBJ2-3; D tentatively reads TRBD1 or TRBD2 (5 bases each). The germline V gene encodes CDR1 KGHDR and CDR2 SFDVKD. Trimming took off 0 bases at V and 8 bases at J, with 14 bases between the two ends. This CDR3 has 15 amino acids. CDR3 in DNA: TGTGCCACCAGTGATTTGAGCCGGGACGCAGGTACGCAGTATTTT. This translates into CATSDLSRDAGTQYF.

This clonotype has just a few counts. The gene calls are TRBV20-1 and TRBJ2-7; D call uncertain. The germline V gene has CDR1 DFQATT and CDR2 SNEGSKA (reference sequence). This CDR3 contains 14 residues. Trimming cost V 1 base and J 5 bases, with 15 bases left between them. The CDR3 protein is CSARGSGVMDEQYF. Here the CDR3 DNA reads TGCAGTGCTAGAGGGTCCGGAGTGATGGACGAGCAGTACTTC.

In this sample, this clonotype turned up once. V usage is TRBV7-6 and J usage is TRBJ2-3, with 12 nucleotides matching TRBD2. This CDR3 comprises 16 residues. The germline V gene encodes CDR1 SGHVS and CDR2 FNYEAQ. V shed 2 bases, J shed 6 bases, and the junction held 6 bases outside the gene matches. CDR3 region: CASSLYGTSGRDTQYF. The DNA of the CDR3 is TGTGCCAGCAGCTTATACGGGACTAGCGGGCGTGATACGCAGTATTTT.

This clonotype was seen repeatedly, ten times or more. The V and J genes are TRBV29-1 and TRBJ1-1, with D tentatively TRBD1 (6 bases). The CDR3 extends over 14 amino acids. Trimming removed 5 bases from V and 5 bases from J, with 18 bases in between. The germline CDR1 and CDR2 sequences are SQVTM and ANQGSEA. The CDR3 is CSVRGGQGGTEAFF. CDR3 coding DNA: TGCAGCGTTCGGGGGGGCCAGGGCGGGACTGAAGCTTTCTTT.

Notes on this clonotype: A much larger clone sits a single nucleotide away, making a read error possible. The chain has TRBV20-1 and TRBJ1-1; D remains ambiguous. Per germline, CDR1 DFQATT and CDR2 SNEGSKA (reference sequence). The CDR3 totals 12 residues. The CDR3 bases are TGCAGTGCTAGAGTACAGAACACTGAAACTTTCTTT. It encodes CSARVQNTETFF.

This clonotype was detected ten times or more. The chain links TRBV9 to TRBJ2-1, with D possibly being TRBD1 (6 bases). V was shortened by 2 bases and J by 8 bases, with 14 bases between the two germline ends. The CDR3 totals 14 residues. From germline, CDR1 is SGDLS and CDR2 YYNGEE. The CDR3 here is CASSVSRGNYEQFF. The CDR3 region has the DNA TGTGCCAGCAGCGTTAGTAGGGGGAATTATGAGCAGTTCTTC.

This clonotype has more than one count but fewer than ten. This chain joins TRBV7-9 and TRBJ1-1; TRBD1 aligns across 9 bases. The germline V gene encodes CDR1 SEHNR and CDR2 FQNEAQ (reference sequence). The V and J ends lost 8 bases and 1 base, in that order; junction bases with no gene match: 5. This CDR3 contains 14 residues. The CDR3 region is CASQTGGENTEAFF. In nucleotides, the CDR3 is TGTGCCAGCCAAACAGGGGGCGAGAACACTGAAGCTTTCTTT.

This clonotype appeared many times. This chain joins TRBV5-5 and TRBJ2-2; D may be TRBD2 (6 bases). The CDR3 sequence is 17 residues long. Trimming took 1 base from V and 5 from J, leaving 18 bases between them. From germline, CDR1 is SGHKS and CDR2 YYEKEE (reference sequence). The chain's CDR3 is CASSLSAPGLGTGELFF. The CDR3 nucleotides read TGTGCCAGCAGCTTGTCAGCACCGGGACTTGGGACCGGGGAGCTGTTTTTT.

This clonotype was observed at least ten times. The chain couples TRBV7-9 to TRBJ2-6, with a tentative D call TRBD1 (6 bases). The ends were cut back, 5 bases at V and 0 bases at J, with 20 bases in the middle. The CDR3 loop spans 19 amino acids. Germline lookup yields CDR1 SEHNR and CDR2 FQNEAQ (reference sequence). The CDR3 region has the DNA TGTGCCAGCAGCGGAAACAGGGCCTACATGGACTCTGGGGCCAACGTCCTGACTTTC. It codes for CASSGNRAYMDSGANVLTF.

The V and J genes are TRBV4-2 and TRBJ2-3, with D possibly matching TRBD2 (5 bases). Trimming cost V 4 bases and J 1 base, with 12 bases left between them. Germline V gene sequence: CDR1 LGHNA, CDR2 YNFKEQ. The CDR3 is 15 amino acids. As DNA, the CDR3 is TGTGCCAGCAGCCTGGCGAGGGTCGGCACAGATACGCAGTATTTT. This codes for CASSLARVGTDTQYF.

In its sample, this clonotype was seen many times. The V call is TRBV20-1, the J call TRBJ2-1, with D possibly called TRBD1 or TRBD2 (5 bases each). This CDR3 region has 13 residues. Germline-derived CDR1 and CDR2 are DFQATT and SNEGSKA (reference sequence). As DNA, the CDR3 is TGCACCTCCGGGACGTACTCCTACAATGAGCAGTTCTTC. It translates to CTSGTYSYNEQFF.

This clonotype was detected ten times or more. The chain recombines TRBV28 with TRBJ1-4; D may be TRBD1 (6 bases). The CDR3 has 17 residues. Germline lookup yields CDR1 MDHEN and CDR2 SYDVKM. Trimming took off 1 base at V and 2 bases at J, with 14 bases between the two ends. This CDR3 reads CASSLFSGGFTNEKLFF. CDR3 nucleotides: TGTGCCAGCAGTTTATTCTCCGGGGGCTTCACTAATGAAAAACTGTTTTTT.

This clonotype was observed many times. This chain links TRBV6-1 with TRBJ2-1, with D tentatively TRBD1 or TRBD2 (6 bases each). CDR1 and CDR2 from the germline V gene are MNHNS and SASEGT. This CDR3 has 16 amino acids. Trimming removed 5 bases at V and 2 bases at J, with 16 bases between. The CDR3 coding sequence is TGTGCCAGCAGTCCCCAGGGGACTGATCCCTACAATGAGCAGTTCTTC. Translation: CASSPQGTDPYNEQFF.

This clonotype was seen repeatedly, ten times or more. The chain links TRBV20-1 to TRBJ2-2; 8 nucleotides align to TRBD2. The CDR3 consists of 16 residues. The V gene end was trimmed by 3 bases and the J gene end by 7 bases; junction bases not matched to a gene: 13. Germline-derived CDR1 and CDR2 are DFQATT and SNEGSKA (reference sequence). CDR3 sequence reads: CSASDTSGRGVGELFF. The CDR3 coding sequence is TGCAGTGCTAGTGATACTAGCGGCAGGGGCGTCGGGGAGCTGTTTTTT.

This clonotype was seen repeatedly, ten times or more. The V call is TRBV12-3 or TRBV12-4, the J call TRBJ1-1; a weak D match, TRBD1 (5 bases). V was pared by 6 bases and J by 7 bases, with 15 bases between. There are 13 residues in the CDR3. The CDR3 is CASSPGHRNEAFF. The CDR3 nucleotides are TGTGCCAGCAGCCCCGGACACCGGAATGAAGCTTTCTTT.

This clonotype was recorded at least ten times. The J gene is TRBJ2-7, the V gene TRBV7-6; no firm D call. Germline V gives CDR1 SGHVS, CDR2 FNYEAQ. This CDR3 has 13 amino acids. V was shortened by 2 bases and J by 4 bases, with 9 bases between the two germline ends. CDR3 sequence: CASSLHENYEQYF. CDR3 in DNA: TGTGCCAGCAGCTTACACGAGAATTACGAGCAGTACTTC. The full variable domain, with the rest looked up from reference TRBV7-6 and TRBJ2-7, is GAGVSQSPRYKVTKRGQDVALRCDPISGHVSLYWYRQALGQGPEFLTYFNYEAQQDKSGLPNDRFSAERPEGSISTLTIQRTEQRDSAMYRCASSLHENYEQYFGPGTRLTVT.

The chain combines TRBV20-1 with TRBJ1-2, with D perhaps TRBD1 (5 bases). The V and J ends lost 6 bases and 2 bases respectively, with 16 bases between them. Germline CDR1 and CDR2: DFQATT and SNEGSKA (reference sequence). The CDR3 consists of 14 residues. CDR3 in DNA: TGCAGTGCCGTCCCGGGGCTCTGGAACTATGGCTACACCTTC. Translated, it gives CSAVPGLWNYGYTF.

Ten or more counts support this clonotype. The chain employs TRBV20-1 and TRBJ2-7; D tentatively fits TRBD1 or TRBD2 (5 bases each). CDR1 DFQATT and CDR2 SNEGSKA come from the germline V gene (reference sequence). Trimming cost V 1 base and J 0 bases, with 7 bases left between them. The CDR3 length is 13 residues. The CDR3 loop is CSARVRGSYEQYF. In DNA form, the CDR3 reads TGCAGTGCTAGAGTGAGGGGCTCCTACGAGCAGTACTTC.

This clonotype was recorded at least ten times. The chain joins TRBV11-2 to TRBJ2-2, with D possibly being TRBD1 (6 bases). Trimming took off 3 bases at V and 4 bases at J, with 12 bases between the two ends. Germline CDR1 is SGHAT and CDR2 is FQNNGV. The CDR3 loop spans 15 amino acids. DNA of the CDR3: TGTGCCAGCAGCTTGCTGGCAGGGGTCACCGGGGAGCTGTTTTTT. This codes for CASSLLAGVTGELFF.

CDR3 amino acids: CAWTGLVLTGELFF. CDR3 in DNA: TGTGCCTGGACAGGGCTAGTGCTGACCGGGGAGCTGTTTTTT. The gene calls are TRBV30 and TRBJ2-2; perhaps TRBD1 as D (5 bases). Germline CDR1 is GTSNPN and CDR2 is SVGIG (reference sequence). V gave up 4 bases and J gave up 5 bases, with 14 bases separating them. CDR3 length: 14 amino acids.